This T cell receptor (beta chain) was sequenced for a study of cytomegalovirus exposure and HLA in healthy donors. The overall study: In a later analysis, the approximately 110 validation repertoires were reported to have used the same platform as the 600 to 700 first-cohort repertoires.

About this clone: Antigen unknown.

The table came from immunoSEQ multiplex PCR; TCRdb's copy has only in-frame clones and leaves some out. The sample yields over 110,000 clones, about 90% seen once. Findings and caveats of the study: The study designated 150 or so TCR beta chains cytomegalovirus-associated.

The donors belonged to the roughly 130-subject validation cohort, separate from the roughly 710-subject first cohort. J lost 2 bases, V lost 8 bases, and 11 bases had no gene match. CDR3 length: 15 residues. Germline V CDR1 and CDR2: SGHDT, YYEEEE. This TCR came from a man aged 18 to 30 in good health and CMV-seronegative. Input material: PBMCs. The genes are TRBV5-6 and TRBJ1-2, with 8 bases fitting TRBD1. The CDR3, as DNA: TGTGCCAGTTCGACGTTGGACAGGGCGAACTATGGCTACACCTTC. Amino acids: CASSTLDRANYGYTF.